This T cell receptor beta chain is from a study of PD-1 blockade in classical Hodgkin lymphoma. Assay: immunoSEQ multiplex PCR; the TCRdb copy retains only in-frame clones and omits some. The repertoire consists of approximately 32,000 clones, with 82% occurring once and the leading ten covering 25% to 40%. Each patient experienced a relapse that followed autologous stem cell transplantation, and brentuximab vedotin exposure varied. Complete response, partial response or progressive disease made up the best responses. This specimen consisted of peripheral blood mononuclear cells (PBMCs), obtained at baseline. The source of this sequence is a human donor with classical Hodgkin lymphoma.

The DNA for the CDR3 is TGCGCCAGCAGCTGGGGTTCACTAGCGGGCGCCGAGCAGTTCTTC. Its protein product is CASSWGSLAGAEQFF. This rearrangement joins TRBV5-1 to TRBJ2-1, with 9 bases fitting TRBD2. J gave up 10 bases and V 3 bases, and 11 bases lay outside the gene matches. CDR1 and CDR2 from the germline V gene are SGHRS and YFSETQ. This CDR3 has 15 amino acids.